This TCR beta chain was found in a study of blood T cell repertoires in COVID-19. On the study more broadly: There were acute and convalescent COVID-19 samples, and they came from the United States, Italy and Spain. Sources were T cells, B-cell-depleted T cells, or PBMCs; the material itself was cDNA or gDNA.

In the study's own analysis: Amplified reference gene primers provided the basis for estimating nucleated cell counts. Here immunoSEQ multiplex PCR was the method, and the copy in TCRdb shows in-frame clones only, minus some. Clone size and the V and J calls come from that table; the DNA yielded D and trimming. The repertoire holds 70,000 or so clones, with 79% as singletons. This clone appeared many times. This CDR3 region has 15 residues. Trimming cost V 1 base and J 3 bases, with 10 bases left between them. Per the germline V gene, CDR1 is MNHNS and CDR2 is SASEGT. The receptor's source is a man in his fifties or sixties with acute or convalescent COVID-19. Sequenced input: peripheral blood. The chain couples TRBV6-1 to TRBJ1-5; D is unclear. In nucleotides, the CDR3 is TGTGCCAGCAGTGAAGGTTCAGTCGACAATCAGCCCCAGCATTTT. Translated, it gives CASSEGSVDNQPQHF.